Following are 15 T cell receptor beta chains from one sample sequenced in a study of beta chain features in type 1 diabetes. Study-level points and caveats: Within each of all four CD4+ subsets, Type 1 diabetes patients had TCRB CDR3s that were moderately but significantly shorter.

The whole isolated RNA underwent reverse transcription, so sequencing captured expressed TCRB transcripts. This table comes from immunoSEQ multiplex PCR, and its TCRdb copy is limited to in-frame clones, with some not included. The table lists some 700,000 clones, roughly 12% of them singletons, with 0.022% in the top ten. For these receptors, no antigen is known. The sample consisted of naive CD4+ T cells from blood. These receptors came from a man aged 18 to 35 with type 1 diabetes.

The rearrangement joins TRBV19 to TRBJ2-7; TRBD2 matches at 7 bases. Losses at the gene ends were 5 bases for V and 5 bases for J; bases not matched to a gene: 9. This CDR3 region has 14 residues. Germline lookup yields CDR1 LNHDA and CDR2 SQIVND (reference sequence). The CDR3 DNA reads as TGTGCCAGTAGTGGCCTAGCGGAGTCGAACGAGCAGTACTTC. It encodes CASSGLAESNEQYF.

This clone was counted a few times. The J gene is TRBJ2-1, the V gene TRBV11-2; maybe TRBD1 (5 bases). The CDR3 extends over 15 amino acids. Trimming removed 5 bases at V and 0 bases at J, with 11 bases between. CDR1 and CDR2 (germline): SGHAT, FQNNGV. The CDR3 sequence: CASSRDSSSYNEQFF. CDR3 in DNA: TGTGCCAGCAGCCGAGACAGCTCCTCCTACAATGAGCAGTTCTTC.

This clone showed up just a few times. The chain recombines TRBV9 with TRBJ1-6, with a tentative D call TRBD1 (6 bases). In germline, CDR1 is SGDLS, CDR2 YYNGEE. Trimming removed 0 bases at V and 9 bases at J, with 13 bases between. The CDR3 has 15 residues. CDR3 loop: CASSVGGGSPSPLHF. The CDR3, as DNA: TGTGCCAGCAGCGTAGGAGGGGGTTCCCCTTCACCCCTCCACTTT.

This clone has just a few counts. In the same sample, other DNA sequences code for this CDR3. V is TRBV18 and J is TRBJ2-2, with D possibly matching TRBD1 (6 bases). Per germline, CDR1 KGHSH and CDR2 LQKENI. The CDR3 length is 14 residues. Trimming stripped 3 bases from V and 1 base from J, with 6 bases between. In DNA, the CDR3 is TGTGCCAGCTCACCGGACAGGAACACCGGGGAGCTGTTTTTT. Translating gives CASSPDRNTGELFF.

This chain connects TRBV7-9 to TRBJ2-1; TRBD1 agrees at 7 bases. The CDR3 length is 13 residues. The junction had 5 bases not matched to a gene; V was cut back by 5 bases and J by 7 bases. The germline gives CDR1 SEHNR, CDR2 FQNEAQ (reference sequence). The CDR3 coding sequence is TGTGCCAGCAGCACCAGGGGGAGTAATGAGCAGTTCTTC. Amino acid sequence: CASSTRGSNEQFF. The full variable domain, in which reference TRBV7-9 and TRBJ2-1 provide the parts outside the CDR3, is DTGVSQNPRHKITKRGQNVTFRCDPISEHNRLYWYRQTLGQGPEFLTYFQNEAQLEKSRLLSDRFSAERPKGSFSTLEIQRTEQGDSAMYLCASSTRGSNEQFFGPGTRLTVL.

The chain uses TRBV30 and TRBJ2-7, with D unresolved. The CDR3 runs to 12 residues. V was shortened by 2 bases and J by 4 bases, with 9 bases between the two germline ends. Germline loops: CDR1 GTSNPN, CDR2 SVGIG (reference sequence). In DNA form, the CDR3 reads TGTGCCTGGAGTTTTATCGGGTACGAGCAGTACTTC. This codes for CAWSFIGYEQYF.

The V and J genes are TRBV4-2 and TRBJ2-3; D possibly corresponds to TRBD1 (5 bases). This CDR3 is 14 amino acids long. V lost 5 bases and J lost 4, with 13 bases in between. Germline V gene sequence: CDR1 LGHNA, CDR2 YNFKEQ. The CDR3 region has the DNA TGTGCCAGCAGCTCAGGGCTAGTGGCAGATACGCAGTATTTT. Its translation is CASSSGLVADTQYF.

The table lists this clone with a few counts. V is TRBV5-4 and J is TRBJ2-3; 9 nucleotides align to TRBD1. Germline V CDR1 and CDR2: SGHNT, YYREEE (reference sequence). After removal of 0 bases from V and 3 bases from J, the junction contained 2 bases not matched to a gene. The CDR3 has 15 residues. CDR3 protein: CASSLGGQGTDTQYF. CDR3 in DNA: TGTGCCAGCAGCTTGGGTGGACAGGGGACAGATACGCAGTATTTT.

This clone was counted once. The V gene is TRBV5-6, the J gene TRBJ1-1, with a weak D call TRBD1 (5 bases). This CDR3 contains 12 residues. CDR1 is SGHDT and CDR2 is YYEEEE in the germline V gene. The V gene lost 3 bases and the J gene lost 5 bases, with 8 bases spanning the gap. The CDR3 bases are TGTGCCAGCAGCTCCAGGGTTACTGAAGCTTTCTTT. Translated: CASSSRVTEAFF.

This clone was picked up a small number of times. The chain uses TRBV10-3 and TRBJ2-7; TRBD1 aligns across 12 bases. The CDR3 covers 12 residues. V lost 8 bases to trimming and J lost 6 bases; unmatched junction nucleotides: 2. CDR1 and CDR2 from the germline V gene are ENHRY and SYGVKD. The CDR3 DNA sequence: TGTGCCATCGGGACAGGGGGCATCGAGCAGTACTTC. It yields the protein CAIGTGGIEQYF.

In this sample, this clone turned up a few times. The same CDR3 can be traced to other DNA sequences in this sample. The CDR3 region is CASSSRQGPTYEQYF. The CDR3 DNA reads TGTGCCAGCAGTTCCCGCCAGGGGCCGACCTACGAGCAGTACTTC. The chain combines TRBV27 with TRBJ2-7; D is possibly TRBD1 (6 bases). V was clipped by 4 bases and J by 2 bases, with 15 bases between them. The germline V gene encodes CDR1 MNHEY and CDR2 SMNVEV (reference sequence). This CDR3 comprises 15 residues.

The rearrangement links TRBV20-1 to TRBJ2-3, with D unresolved. The germline gives CDR1 DFQATT, CDR2 SNEGSKA (reference sequence). This CDR3 spans 10 amino acids. Trimming removed 6 bases at V and 6 bases at J, with 7 bases between. The CDR3 bases are TGCAGTGCACCGAAGGATACGCAGTATTTT. Its translation is CSAPKDTQYF.

The gene calls are TRBV6-6 and TRBJ2-1; 8 nucleotides agree with TRBD2. The CDR3 length is 15 residues. In germline, CDR1 is MNHNY, CDR2 SVGAGI (reference sequence). The ends lost 5 bases at V and 4 bases at J; junction bases unmatched: 7. The CDR3 here is CASSPGTRGYNEQFF. The CDR3 DNA reads as TGTGCCAGCAGTCCCGGGACTAGGGGATACAATGAGCAGTTCTTC.

The V gene is TRBV7-8, the J gene TRBJ1-5; 10 bases align to TRBD1. Per the germline V gene, CDR1 is SGHVS and CDR2 is FQNEAQ. This CDR3 spans 16 amino acids. V lost 1 base to trimming and J lost 4 bases; unmatched junction nucleotides: 4. DNA of the CDR3: TGTGCCAGCAGCTTAGGCCGGGACAGGGGTAATCAGCCCCAGCATTTT. It is translated as CASSLGRDRGNQPQHF. Filled out from reference TRBV7-8 and TRBJ1-5, the complete variable domain reads GAGVSQSPRYKVAKRGQDVALRCDPISGHVSLFWYQQALGQGPEFLTYFQNEAQLDKSGLPSDRFFAERPEGSVSTLKIQRTQQEDSAVYLCASSLGRDRGNQPQHFGDGTRLSIL.

This clone was seen a few times. The chain has TRBV5-1 and TRBJ2-5; D assignment may be TRBD1 or TRBD2 (6 bases each). Between the trimmed V and J ends, which lost 6 bases and 5 bases, there was a span of 17 bases. CDR3 length: 14 residues. Germline V CDR1 and CDR2: SGHRS, YFSETQ. The CDR3 loop reads CASTPPGARETQYF. CDR3 DNA sequence: TGCGCCAGCACCCCCCCGGGGGCCAGGGAGACCCAGTACTTC.